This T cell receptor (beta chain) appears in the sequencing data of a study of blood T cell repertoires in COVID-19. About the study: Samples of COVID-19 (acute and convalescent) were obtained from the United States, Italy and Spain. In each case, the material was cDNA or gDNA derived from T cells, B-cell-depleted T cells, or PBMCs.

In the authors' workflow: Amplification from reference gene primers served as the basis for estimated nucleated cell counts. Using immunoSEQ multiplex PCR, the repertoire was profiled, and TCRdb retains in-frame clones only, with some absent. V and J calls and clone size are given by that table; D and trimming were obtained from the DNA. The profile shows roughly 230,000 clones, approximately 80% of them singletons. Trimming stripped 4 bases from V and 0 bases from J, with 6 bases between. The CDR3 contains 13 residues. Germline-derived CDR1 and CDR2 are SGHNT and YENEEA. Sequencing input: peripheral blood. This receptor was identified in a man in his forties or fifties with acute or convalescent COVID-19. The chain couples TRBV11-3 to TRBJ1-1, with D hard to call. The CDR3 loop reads CASSSRMNTEAFF. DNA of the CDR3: TGTGCCAGCAGCTCGAGGATGAACACTGAAGCTTTCTTT.